In its sample, the clone carrying this T cell receptor beta chain was seen a few times. Trimming took 4 bases from V and 3 from J, leaving 7 bases between them. From germline, CDR1 is SGHTA and CDR2 FQGTGA. The CDR3 is 13 amino acids. In the study's own analysis: Reference gene primer amplification yielded estimated nucleated cell counts. The data were produced by immunoSEQ multiplex PCR, yet TCRdb's version contains in-frame clones alone and is incomplete. The V and J calls and clone size come from that table; D and trimming were worked out from the DNA. Here the sample spans about 80,000 clones, more than 70% being singletons. The data belong to a study of blood T cell repertoires in COVID-19. Study context: From the United States, Italy and Spain came samples of acute and convalescent COVID-19. PBMCs, B-cell-depleted T cells, or T cells provided the cDNA or gDNA that made up the material.

The sequence was obtained from a man older than 75 with active or convalescent COVID-19. The sequenced sample consisted of peripheral blood. The genes are TRBV7-3 and TRBJ1-5; D unclear. The CDR3 DNA is TGTGCCAGCAGCTCCGACATCAATCAGCCCCAGCATTTT. The encoded protein is CASSSDINQPQHF.